The rows below give T cell receptor beta chains drawn from one sample of a study of T cells after yellow fever vaccination. In TCRdb, the 5' RACE reads were re-called with MiXCR into one record per CDR3 protein. The sample consists of just under 600,000 distinct CDR3 sequences, roughly 14% of them appearing once. This sample comprised PBMCs, obtained on the day of the yellow fever booster vaccination. These receptors were obtained from a man aged 25 to 45 who received the YFV17D yellow fever vaccine. Both conserved end residues are part of each CDR3. The D gene is left open where the match is weak. Not every row has a clone size; where given, it reads once, few, many or a size class.

>TRBJ2-1|few|TRBD1|TRBV29-1
TGCAGCGCCGGTCGACAGGGGTCCTACAATGAGCAGTTCTTC
CSAGRQGSYNEQFF
>TRBJ2-7|-|TRBD1|TRBV20-1
TGCAGTGCTAGAGGGGTCCGTTCGACAGGGGTAGTCAAGGACGAGCAGTACTTC
CSARGVRSTGVVKDEQYF
>TRBJ2-2|many|-|TRBV7-2
TGTGCCAGCAGTAGACAGCCTTTGAACACCGGGGAGCTGTTTTTT
CASSRQPLNTGELFF
>TRBJ1-2|few|TRBD1|TRBV18
TGTGCCAGCTCACCGGACAGGAGCTATGGCTACACCTTC
CASSPDRSYGYTF
>TRBJ2-3|few|-|TRBV20-1
TGCAGTGCTAGAGGGGCCACCACAGATACGCAGTATTTT
CSARGATTDTQYF
>TRBJ2-1|many|-|TRBV7-2
TGTGCCAGCAGTCGTGTCTACAATGAGCAGTTCTTC
CASSRVYNEQFF
>TRBJ2-2|-|TRBD2|TRBV5-3
TGTGCCTCCACCGGGCGAGCGGGAGGGGGTACCGGGGAGCTGTTTTTT
CASTGRAGGGTGELFF
>TRBJ2-1|-|TRBD1|TRBV5-8
TGTGCCAGCAGCTCCGTTCCGGGACAGGGATATTTCAATGAGCAGTTCTTC
CASSSVPGQGYFNEQFF
>TRBJ1-2|-|-|TRBV10-3
TGTGCCATCAGTGACGCAGGGTGGGATGGCTACACCTTC
CAISDAGWDGYTF
>TRBJ2-5|few|TRBD2|TRBV20-1
TGCAGTGCACCAGCGGGAGGTGAGACCCAGTACTTC
CSAPAGGETQYF
>TRBJ1-1|few|-|TRBV5-5
TGTGCCAGCAGCTTGGGGGGGATGGGGAACACTGAAGCTTTCTTT
CASSLGGMGNTEAFF
>TRBJ2-1|-|TRBD1|TRBV25-1
TGTGCCAGCAGTGAATACCGGGACAGGGTCGGCGATGAGCAGTTCTTC
CASSEYRDRVGDEQFF
>TRBJ1-4|-|-|TRBV5-1
TGCGCCAGCAGCACAGGTGGGGGATCAGGTGAAAAACTGTTTTTT
CASSTGGGSGEKLFF
>TRBJ2-3|-|TRBD2|TRBV6-5
TGTGCCAGCAGTTACTCGACAGGAGCGGGAGCAGATACGAAGTATTTT
CASSYSTGAGADTKYF
>TRBJ2-3|-|-|TRBV5-5
TGTGCCAGCAGCAATGGGGGGCTAGTGATAGATACGCAGTATTTT
CASSNGGLVIDTQYF
>TRBJ2-1|few|-|TRBV5-6
TGTGCCAGCAGCTTGGCCTTGTGGGACAATGAGCAGTTCTTC
CASSLALWDNEQFF
>TRBJ2-7|-|-|TRBV12-3/TRBV12-4
TGTGCCAGCAAAGGCGGGACGTACGAGCAGTACTTC
CASKGGTYEQYF
>TRBJ2-1|few|TRBD2|TRBV15
TGTGCCACCAGCAGAGAGGGGACTAGCGGGACGGGCTCCTACAATGAGCAGTTCTTC
CATSREGTSGTGSYNEQFF
>TRBJ2-2|-|-|TRBV5-1
TGCGCCAGCAGCCCCAGTCGACTAGTCCCCGGGGAGCTGTTTTTT
CASSPSRLVPGELFF
>TRBJ2-1|-|TRBD2|TRBV12-3/TRBV12-4
TGTGCCAGCAGGACTAGCGGGATCAATGAGCAGTTCTTC
CASRTSGINEQFF
>TRBJ1-1|many|-|TRBV12-3/TRBV12-4
TGTGCCAGCAGTCCCCGGTACCAGGGAAGAGCTTTCTTT
CASSPRYQGRAFF
>TRBJ1-1|many|-|TRBV30
TGTGCCTGGGGAGCGAACACTGAAGCTTTCTTT
CAWGANTEAFF
>TRBJ1-4|-|-|TRBV5-5
TGTGCCAGCAGCTTCACAGGCGCTAATGAAAAACTGTTTTTT
CASSFTGANEKLFF
>TRBJ2-5|few|-|TRBV7-6
TGTGCCAGCAGCCCGCGTTGGGGGGAGAGGGAGACCCAGTACTTC
CASSPRWGERETQYF
>TRBJ2-2|few|TRBD1|TRBV29-1
TGCAGCGTTGTATGGACAGGGTCGAACACCGGGGAGCTGTTTTTT
CSVVWTGSNTGELFF
>TRBJ2-7|-|TRBD2|TRBV28
TGTGCCAGCAGCCCCAGCGGGACTTTAGGGCACGAGCAGTACTTC
CASSPSGTLGHEQYF
>TRBJ2-1|few|-|TRBV5-1
TGCGCCAGCAGCTTATTTGACAGCTCCTACAATGAGCAGTTCTTC
CASSLFDSSYNEQFF
>TRBJ2-3|few|-|TRBV10-1
TGCGCCAGCAACGGCGGGAACACAGATACGCAGTATTTT
CASNGGNTDTQYF
>TRBJ2-2|few|-|TRBV12-3/TRBV12-4
TGTGCCAGCAGTTTAGGTGCTCAAACCGGGGAGCTGTTTTTT
CASSLGAQTGELFF
>TRBJ1-3|many|-|TRBV20-1
TGCAGTGCTAGAGAATCCTATGGAAACACCATATATTTT
CSARESYGNTIYF
>TRBJ2-3|few|-|TRBV29-1
TGCAGCGTTGCTGGACAGTTCACAGATACGCAGTATTTT
CSVAGQFTDTQYF
>TRBJ2-6|-|-|TRBV5-6
TGTGCCAGCAGCTTGGGGGCGTACTCTGGGGCCAACGTCCTGACTTTC
CASSLGAYSGANVLTF
>TRBJ2-1|-|TRBD2|TRBV5-4
TGTGCCAGCAGCGACGGACTAGCGGGAATTAATGAGCAGTTCTTC
CASSDGLAGINEQFF
>TRBJ2-2|-|-|TRBV30
TGTGCCTTAAGCAAGCCTAACACCGGGGAGCTGTTTTTT
CALSKPNTGELFF
>TRBJ2-3|-|-|TRBV5-1
TGCGCCAGCAGCTTGATGGGGGGAGGCGGCACAGATACGCAGTATTTT
CASSLMGGGGTDTQYF
>TRBJ1-6|-|-|TRBV30
TGTGCCTGGAGGATGGGTTCACCCCTCCACTTT
CAWRMGSPLHF
>TRBJ2-1|few|TRBD2|TRBV7-8
TGTGCCAGCAGCTTAGGGGGAAGCGGGAGAGGGAATGAGCAGTTCTTC
CASSLGGSGRGNEQFF
>TRBJ2-5|-|TRBD1|TRBV5-1
TGCGCCAGCCGACAGGGGTTTCAAGAGACCCAGTACTTC
CASRQGFQETQYF
>TRBJ2-7|few|-|TRBV6-1
TGTGCCAGCAGTCCATTTCCAGAGAGGTACGAGCAGTACTTC
CASSPFPERYEQYF
>TRBJ1-6|few|-|TRBV7-2
TGTGCCAGCAGCCGAGAGTTGAATTCACCCCTCCACTTT
CASSRELNSPLHF
>TRBJ2-7|many|TRBD2|TRBV5-1
TGCGCCAGCAGCGGCGGCGGGGGACTAGCCTACGAGCAGTACTTC
CASSGGGGLAYEQYF
>TRBJ1-1|-|-|TRBV6-1
TGTGCCAGCAGTAGTTCGCCTACCTCCACTGAAGCTTTCTTT
CASSSSPTSTEAFF
>TRBJ2-3|-|TRBD2|TRBV11-2
TGTGCCAGCAGCTTAGACTTGGGACTAGCAGAAAGAAATACGCAGTATTTT
CASSLDLGLAERNTQYF
>TRBJ1-3|-|-|TRBV29-1
TGCAGCGTACGGACGGCCGGAAACACCATATATTTT
CSVRTAGNTIYF
>TRBJ1-5|few|TRBD1|TRBV5-6
TGTGCCAGCAGCTGGGGACAGGGGAATCAGCCCCAGCATTTT
CASSWGQGNQPQHF
>TRBJ2-3|-|TRBD1|TRBV5-1
TGCGCCTCCCGGCCGGGACAGGGTTCAGATACGCAGTATTTT
CASRPGQGSDTQYF
>TRBJ2-3|few|TRBD1|TRBV7-9
TGTGCCAGCAGCCTACAGGGGGCGGCAGATACGCAGTATTTT
CASSLQGAADTQYF
>TRBJ2-1|few|TRBD2|TRBV20-1
TGCAGTGCCGGGACTAGCGGGAGGGGTGAGCAGTTCTTC
CSAGTSGRGEQFF
>TRBJ1-4|few|-|TRBV4-3
TGCGCCAGCAGCCACCTGGGGGCAACTAATGAAAAACTGTTTTTT
CASSHLGATNEKLFF
>TRBJ2-1|few|TRBD1|TRBV10-3
TGTGCCATCGGGAGTCCACCACACCAAGGGGGCGATGAGCAGTTCTTC
CAIGSPPHQGGDEQFF
>TRBJ1-1|many|-|TRBV7-2
TGTGCCAGCAGCTTGGACCCGAACACTGAAGCTTTCTTT
CASSLDPNTEAFF
>TRBJ2-7|many|TRBD2|TRBV5-1
TGCGCCAGCGCTCGTGGACTAGCGGGAGGCTACGAGCAGTACTTC
CASARGLAGGYEQYF
>TRBJ1-2|few|-|TRBV20-1
TGCAGTGCTCCGAGTTATGGCTACACCTTC
CSAPSYGYTF
>TRBJ2-7|few|TRBD2|TRBV6-5
TGTGCCAGCAGTTCGACTAGCGGGAGGCAGTCCTACGAGCAGTACTTC
CASSSTSGRQSYEQYF
>TRBJ2-7|-|TRBD2|TRBV9
TGTGCCAGCAGCACTAGCGGGGTCCCCTACGAGCAGTACTTC
CASSTSGVPYEQYF